A selection of T cell receptor beta chains follows, all from one sample in a study of T-cell reconstitution after alpha-beta-depleted transplantation in children. TCRdb reprocessed the PCR reads with MiXCR, giving one entry per CDR3 protein. This table holds fewer than 95,000 distinct CDR3 sequences, 12% found once. The sequenced sample was PBMCs from the stem cell graft donor, obtained from the stem cell graft. The receptors shown here come from a human donor who donated a stem cell graft to a child with inherited bone marrow failure. Both conserved end residues are part of each CDR3. The D gene is left open where the match is weak. A row's size may be missing; if present it is once, few, many or a size class.

v_call	clone_size	d_call	j_call	cdr3_length	cdr3_aa	cdr3_nt
TRBV7-6	many	TRBD1	TRBJ1-6	17	CASSDRPPGQGNSPLHF	TGTGCCAGCAGCGACCGGCCCCCGGGACAGGGAAATTCACCCCTCCACTTT
TRBV3-1	many	TRBD1	TRBJ2-6	17	CASSQVPGGYGANVLTF	TGTGCCAGCAGCCAAGTGCCAGGGGGCTATGGGGCCAACGTCCTGACTTTC
TRBV12-3/TRBV12-4	many	TRBD2	TRBJ2-3	15	CASSPGTSGTDTQYF	TGTGCCAGCAGTCCCGGGACTAGCGGCACAGATACGCAGTATTTT
TRBV5-1	.	.	TRBJ2-3	13	CASSPLGSDTQYF	TGCGCCAGCAGCCCCCTGGGGTCGGATACGCAGTATTTT
TRBV11-2	.	.	TRBJ2-3	13	CASSPLGSYTQYF	TGTGCCAGCAGCCCCCTCGGAAGCTATACGCAGTATTTT
TRBV5-6	many	.	TRBJ2-4	12	CASSLNRNIQYF	TGTGCCAGCAGCTTGAACAGGAACATTCAGTACTTC
TRBV4-3	many	.	TRBJ2-7	15	CASSQDHGTPYEQYF	TGCGCCAGCAGCCAAGATCACGGGACACCCTACGAGCAGTACTTC
TRBV20-1	many	TRBD2	TRBJ2-7	15	CSVPRLAGESHEQYF	TGCAGTGTTCCTAGACTAGCGGGAGAGTCCCACGAGCAGTACTTC
TRBV5-4	few	.	TRBJ1-5	14	CASSQAGARQPQHF	TGTGCCAGCAGCCAGGCTGGGGCGAGGCAGCCCCAGCATTTT
TRBV4-3	many	.	TRBJ2-7	14	CASSRDRYPYEQYF	TGCGCCAGCAGCCGAGACAGGTACCCCTACGAGCAGTACTTC
TRBV28	.	.	TRBJ1-5	16	CASSLPDAGSNQPQHF	TGTGCCAGCAGTTTGCCCGACGCGGGGAGCAATCAGCCCCAGCATTTT
TRBV2	many	TRBD1	TRBJ2-3	17	CASTLLRGQSSTDTQYF	TGTGCCAGCACCCTCCTTAGGGGGCAGTCTAGCACAGATACGCAGTATTTT
TRBV24-1	many	.	TRBJ2-1	15	CATSDQDAVYNEQFF	TGTGCCACCAGTGATCAAGACGCAGTCTACAATGAGCAGTTCTTC
TRBV29-1	many	.	TRBJ1-2	13	CSVVSPGSNGYTF	TGCAGCGTTGTTTCTCCAGGCTCTAATGGCTACACCTTC
TRBV15	.	TRBD2	TRBJ2-3	16	CATSRAVAGGTDTQYF	TGTGCCACCAGCAGAGCTGTAGCGGGAGGCACAGATACGCAGTATTTT
TRBV29-1	.	.	TRBJ2-5	13	CSVEGRTKETQYF	TGCAGCGTTGAGGGGCGGACCAAAGAGACCCAGTACTTC
TRBV28	few	TRBD1	TRBJ1-4	17	CASSFVPGQGSNEKLFF	TGTGCCAGCAGTTTTGTCCCGGGACAGGGGTCTAATGAAAAACTGTTTTTT
TRBV7-3	many	.	TRBJ2-3	13	CASSTGWTDTQYF	TGTGCCAGCAGCACAGGGTGGACAGATACGCAGTATTTT
TRBV6-2/TRBV6-3	many	TRBD1	TRBJ1-5	13	CAIRTGAGQLQHF	TGTGCCATCCGGACAGGGGCCGGTCAGCTCCAGCATTTT
TRBV24-1	once	TRBD1	TRBJ1-2	18	CATSDPGTVSSTYDGHTF	TGTGCCACCAGTGATCCTGGGACAGTCTCTTCGACATACGATGGCCACACCTTC
TRBV20-1	many	.	TRBJ1-1	14	CSARDPAGVTEAFF	TGCAGTGCTAGAGACCCGGCAGGGGTCACTGAAGCTTTCTTT
TRBV25-1	.	TRBD1	TRBJ1-1	14	CASSSHTGTGEAFF	TGTGCCAGCAGTAGCCACACCGGGACAGGGGAAGCTTTCTTT
TRBV4-3	many	.	TRBJ2-3	17	CASSQDLRPASTDTQYF	TGCGCCAGCAGCCAAGATCTGAGACCAGCTAGCACAGATACGCAGTATTTT
TRBV27	many	.	TRBJ2-7	13	CASSLSDGYEQYF	TGTGCCAGCAGTTTATCCGACGGATACGAGCAGTACTTC
TRBV12-3/TRBV12-4	many	TRBD2	TRBJ2-2	15	CASTLSGTNTGELFF	TGTGCCAGCACCCTGAGCGGGACTAACACCGGGGAGCTGTTTTTT
TRBV11-2	.	TRBD2	TRBJ2-3	16	CASSSTSGGVSDTQYF	TGTGCCAGCAGCTCGACTAGCGGGGGGGTTTCAGATACGCAGTATTTT
TRBV6-2/TRBV6-3	many	TRBD1	TRBJ2-1	11	CASRIGDREFF	TGTGCCAGCAGGATCGGGGACAGGGAGTTCTTC
TRBV11-3	.	TRBD2	TRBJ2-3	15	CASSLVSGGKDTQYF	TGTGCCAGCAGCTTAGTTAGCGGGGGAAAAGATACGCAGTATTTT
TRBV7-8	few	TRBD2	TRBJ2-2	16	CASSLPATSGGEELFF	TGTGCCAGCAGCTTGCCCGCGACTAGCGGGGGGGAGGAGCTGTTTTTT
TRBV7-2	many	.	TRBJ1-2	15	CASSLGQPVNYGYTF	TGTGCCAGCAGCTTAGGACAGCCCGTTAACTATGGCTACACCTTC
TRBV4-3	many	.	TRBJ2-1	15	CASSQNRESYNEQFF	TGCGCCAGCAGCCAGAACAGGGAATCCTACAATGAGCAGTTCTTC
TRBV7-2	many	.	TRBJ1-1	13	CASSLVDITEAFF	TGTGCCAGCAGCTTAGTCGACATCACTGAAGCTTTCTTT
TRBV20-1	many	TRBD1	TRBJ2-1	13	CSAIRDSYNEQFF	TGCAGTGCTATCAGGGACAGCTACAATGAGCAGTTCTTC
TRBV6-1	many	.	TRBJ1-4	15	CASSDPGRSNEKLFF	TGTGCCAGCAGTGATCCGGGACGGAGTAATGAAAAACTGTTTTTT
TRBV28	.	TRBD1	TRBJ2-1	14	CASSWDREANEQFF	TGTGCCAGCAGTTGGGACAGGGAGGCCAATGAGCAGTTCTTC
TRBV12-3/TRBV12-4	many	.	TRBJ2-3	14	CASSSQGITDTQYF	TGTGCCAGCAGTTCTCAGGGGATTACAGATACGCAGTATTTT
TRBV10-3	few	.	TRBJ1-1	13	CAISEEGNTEAFF	TGTGCCATCAGTGAGGAGGGAAATACTGAAGCTTTCTTT
TRBV5-1	many	.	TRBJ1-6	13	CASSLGGAEVLHF	TGCGCCAGCAGCCTAGGGGGAGCGGAAGTCCTCCACTTT
TRBV3-1	many	.	TRBJ2-7	12	CASSSISYEQYF	TGTGCCAGCAGCTCCATCTCCTACGAGCAGTACTTC
TRBV7-9	many	TRBD1	TRBJ2-2	15	CASSFTGANTGELFF	TGTGCCAGCAGCTTCACAGGGGCGAACACCGGGGAGCTGTTTTTT
TRBV23-1	few	TRBD2	TRBJ2-3	18	CASTQGEESGRGTDTQYF	TGCGCCAGCACTCAAGGGGAAGAAAGCGGGAGGGGGACAGATACGCAGTATTTT
TRBV7-2	many	TRBD1	TRBJ2-7	15	CASSQSRDRVYEQYF	TGTGCCAGCAGCCAAAGCCGGGACAGGGTCTACGAGCAGTACTTC
TRBV5-1	many	.	TRBJ2-3	14	CASSLGAGEDTQYF	TGCGCCAGCAGCTTGGGGGCAGGGGAGGATACGCAGTATTTT
TRBV12-3/TRBV12-4	many	TRBD1	TRBJ2-3	14	CASSPGQQVRTQYF	TGTGCCAGCAGCCCGGGACAGCAGGTCCGTACGCAGTATTTT
TRBV5-1	many	TRBD1	TRBJ2-7	14	CASSLESGQEKQYF	TGCGCCAGCAGCTTGGAGTCCGGACAGGAGAAGCAGTACTTC
TRBV7-2	many	.	TRBJ1-6	13	CASSLVGASPLHF	TGTGCCAGCAGCTTAGTAGGGGCTTCACCCCTCCACTTT
TRBV6-2/TRBV6-3	.	.	TRBJ2-1	11	CASSTKVEQFF	TGTGCCAGCAGCACCAAGGTTGAGCAGTTCTTC
TRBV20-1	many	.	TRBJ2-1	13	CSAPTVSYNEQFF	TGCAGTGCGCCGACAGTTTCCTACAATGAGCAGTTCTTC
TRBV10-3	few	.	TRBJ2-2	16	CAISYTRTENTGELFF	TGTGCCATCAGTTATACCCGGACGGAGAACACCGGGGAGCTGTTTTTT
TRBV6-2/TRBV6-3	.	.	TRBJ2-7	14	CASSYAGQTYEQYF	TGTGCCAGCAGCTACGCAGGGCAAACCTACGAGCAGTACTTC
TRBV7-2	many	.	TRBJ2-1	15	CASSPLESSYNEQFF	TGTGCCAGCAGCCCCCTCGAGAGCTCCTACAATGAGCAGTTCTTC
TRBV5-1	many	.	TRBJ2-7	14	CASRLGMSSYEQYF	TGCGCCAGCAGACTAGGCATGAGCTCCTACGAGCAGTACTTC